This TCR beta chain was recorded in a study of shared clonotypes between healthy human individuals. About the study: Three plates each covered CD4 naive and memory; CD8 naive two, CD8 memory one. Study conclusions and caveats: Limitation of the genetic and exposure-history diversity represented came from the few donors.

As handled by the study authors: Filtering differed since immunoSEQ provided only junctions, with no quality scores. Sequenced by immunoSEQ multiplex PCR; TCRdb stores in-frame clones only, minus some. V and J calls and clone size follow that table, whereas D and trimming were derived from the DNA. The top ten clones hold approximately 1.6% of a sample with 550,000 to 850,000 clones, about 74% of them seen once. This CDR3 is built from 17 residues. Germline V gene data show CDR1 as SGHVS and CDR2 as FNYEAQ. Germline trimming cut 4 bases from V and 6 bases from J; bases unmatched to any gene: 15. Worth noting for this clone: No antigen is known for it.

This TCR came from a woman aged 25 to 39 in good health. The sample taken for sequencing was memory CD4+ T cells sorted from blood. Subset indicated: CD45RA-negative fraction. This chain uses TRBV7-6 with TRBJ2-7, with TRBD1 matching 10 bases. CDR3 DNA sequence: TGTGCCAGCAGCTACGCCCTACCCGGACAGGGGGTTGGCGAGCAGTACTTC. As protein: CASSYALPGQGVGEQYF. Full variable domain (missing parts from reference TRBV7-6 and TRBJ2-7): GAGVSQSPRYKVTKRGQDVALRCDPISGHVSLYWYRQALGQGPEFLTYFNYEAQQDKSGLPNDRFSAERPEGSISTLTIQRTEQRDSAMYRCASSYALPGQGVGEQYFGPGTRLTVT.